This T cell receptor (beta chain) stems from a study of T cell changes during pregnancy in multiple sclerosis. There are 15 residues in the CDR3. With V trimmed by 3 bases and J by 0 bases, 0 bases remained unmatched. The germline V gene has CDR1 MRHNA and CDR2 SNTAGT. Sequenced by immunoSEQ multiplex PCR; TCRdb stores in-frame clones only, minus some. Here the sample spans tens of thousands of clones, more than 70% being singletons. The sample was CD8+ T cells from peripheral blood mononuclear cells, taken in the third trimester of pregnancy. The gene calls are TRBV6-4 and TRBJ2-1; 9 bases align to TRBD2. The sequence came from a female donor with multiple sclerosis, enrolled in a pregnancy study. The CDR3 DNA sequence: TGTGCCAGCAGTGAGCGGGGGGGCTCCTACAATGAGCAGTTCTTC. Its protein product is CASSERGGSYNEQFF.